This T cell receptor beta chain was identified during a study of T cells in Graves' hyperthyroidism and ophthalmopathy (dated by TCRdb to 2018 to 2020). About the full investigation: Peripheral blood samples were taken at the time of initial diagnosis, prior to any treatment. To identify distinguishing TCR V-J signatures, a discovery cohort of some 100 patients was used, comprising 43 with Graves' ophthalmopathy and some 57 with stable Graves' hyperthyroidism. Whether ophthalmopathy could be predicted prospectively was tested in an independent validation cohort made up of 18 to 20 hyperthyroidism patients plus 17 patients who later progressed to ophthalmopathy. For training and testing, the approximately 92 patients in the discovery cohort were randomly divided in a 7:3 ratio. In addition, the study compared T-cell repertoires in thyroid tissue and in blood from a handful of Graves' hyperthyroidism patients. Once sampling was done, hyperthyroidism patients were given methimazole at a starting dose of 30 mg daily, whereas ophthalmopathy patients were given high-dose intravenous methylprednisolone. The paper reports TCR Vbeta CDR3 sequencing of some 140 peripheral blood samples: some 44 ophthalmopathy, 75 to 80 hyperthyroidism and roughly 17 progressor patients. General study outcomes and caveats: No statistical method was used to fix the sample size in advance, and group allocation was not hidden from the investigators. In cross-validation, a model built on a 13 V-J signature told ophthalmopathy apart from stable hyperthyroidism with roughly 87% sensitivity and approximately 81% specificity, and in testing the same model reached 80%/75%. In validation, progression to ophthalmopathy was predicted by the model with 70.59% sensitivity and around 76% specificity, a median of approximately 6.5 months before onset. Most expanded thyroid clonotypes (frequency above 0.001) were also found in blood, which suggests that blood repertoires may mirror thyroid immune responses.

Stable Graves' hyperthyroidism was defined as the absence of progression to ophthalmopathy over 18 months of follow-up. Hyperthyroidism patients were newly diagnosed, had a disease duration of under 2 months, and were aged 18 to 65 years. Any patient with an uncontrolled infection, another autoimmune disease, pregnancy or lactation was excluded. Diagnoses were established on the basis of clinical symptoms, serum thyroxine and TRAb, thyroid ultrasound, and orbital computed tomography. Ficoll-Paque density gradient centrifugation was used to isolate PBMCs from about 10 ml of fresh peripheral blood. Total RNA was extracted with Trizol reagent, and quality was checked on an Agilent 2100 Bioanalyzer. The germline V gene specifies LGHNT as CDR1 and FRNRAP as CDR2. V is pared back by 2 bases and J by 10 bases, with 25 bases lying between the germline termini. There are 17 amino acids in the CDR3, from cysteine to phenylalanine inclusive. The kept DNA is CDR3 alone, 51 bases in frame from the first base.

Note on this clonotype: No antigen is known for it. It has no much larger one-base neighbor in the sample; base qualities were not kept.

TCR beta CDR3 regions were amplified from RNA transcripts. For the first round of RT-PCR on the TCR CDR3, the HTBI primer set was used together with the Qiagen OneStep RT-PCR kit. A second multiplex PCR round built the libraries, followed by size selection and purification. Paired-end sequencing of the libraries was performed with 100 bp reads on an Illumina HiSeq2000. On the study's bioinformatics: SOAPnuke was used to process the raw data, removing reads that contained adapters or uncalled bases, had a mean Phred below 15, or lacked an exact match to the constant primer or identifier. High-quality paired reads were merged using COPE v1.2.5, and each unique nucleotide sequence was defined as a clonotype. Clonotypes were aligned to IMGT TRBV, TRBD and TRBJ reference segments using MiTCR v1.1. Analysis was restricted to V-J combinations with a frequency above 0.0001, which covered 99.2% of repertoires. A TCS score was defined as the ratio between F50 (clonal expansion) and ExV (chaos), using BLOSUM62-based TCRdist between CDR3 peptides within each V-J. Welch's t-statistics and random forest reduced roughly 540 V-J features to 10 to 15, which were used in a naive Bayes classifier (R e1071). Using fastp at Q25 and MiXCR, TCRdb reprocessed the public reads and kept productive beta chains. Records with the same CDR3 protein are collapsed into one entry carrying the most frequent genes and DNA. TCRdb, not the authors, supplied the V and J calls. Counted in this sample were around 560,000 distinct CDR3 sequences; around 17% of them appeared once. The ten largest clones represent about 18% of the sample.

The chain joins TRBV12-5 to TRBJ2-3; the D gene is perhaps TRBD1 or TRBD2, as each covers 5 bases. Sequencing was performed on blood. The sequence derives from a woman aged 18-30 years with Graves' hyperthyroidism. The CDR3 corresponds to CASGLLGDRGGESAQYF. The nucleotide sequence reads TGTGCTAGTGGTTTGCTCGGGGACCGGGGTGGAGAGAGTGCGCAGTATTTT.